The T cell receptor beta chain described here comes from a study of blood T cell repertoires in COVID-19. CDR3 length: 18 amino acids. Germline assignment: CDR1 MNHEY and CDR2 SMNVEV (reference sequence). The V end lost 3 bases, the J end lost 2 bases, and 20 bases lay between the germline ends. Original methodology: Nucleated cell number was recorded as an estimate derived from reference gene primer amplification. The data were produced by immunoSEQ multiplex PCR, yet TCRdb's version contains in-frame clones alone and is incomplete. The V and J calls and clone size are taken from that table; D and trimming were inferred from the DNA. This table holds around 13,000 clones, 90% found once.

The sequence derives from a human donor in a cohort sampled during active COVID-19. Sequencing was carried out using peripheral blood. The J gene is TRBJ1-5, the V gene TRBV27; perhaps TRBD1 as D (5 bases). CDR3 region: CASSLAPGRSRGNQPQHF. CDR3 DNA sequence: TGTGCCAGCAGTTTGGCCCCAGGCCGGAGCAGGGGCAATCAGCCCCAGCATTTT.